The 15 T cell receptor beta chains listed next were all sequenced from one sample in a study of blood T cell repertoires in COVID-19. Using immunoSEQ multiplex PCR, the repertoire was profiled, and TCRdb retains in-frame clones only, with some absent. The sample includes around 140,000 clones, about nine tenths of them seen just once. Sequenced material: PBMCs or T cells enriched from blood (not recorded which). The receptors here all came from a man in his forties or fifties who had recovered from COVID-19.

The chain has TRBV20-1 and TRBJ2-1; 16 bases fit TRBD2. CDR1 DFQATT and CDR2 SNEGSKA come from the germline V gene (reference sequence). This CDR3 region has 19 residues. V lost 3 bases, J lost 4 bases, and 12 bases stayed unmatched. CDR3: CSASGTSGRAIATYNEQFF. The DNA of the CDR3 is TGCAGTGCTAGTGGGACTAGCGGGAGGGCGATTGCTACTTACAATGAGCAGTTCTTC.

The chain links TRBV19 to TRBJ1-4; possible D gene TRBD1, 5 bases. V lost 6 bases, J lost 7 bases, and 12 bases lay in between. Germline assignment: CDR1 LNHDA and CDR2 SQIVND (reference sequence). This CDR3 comprises 13 residues. CDR3 sequence (DNA): TGTGCCAGTAGCACCGGGAGGGGTGAAAAACTGTTTTTT. It yields the protein CASSTGRGEKLFF.

V gene TRBV12-3 or TRBV12-4 combines with J gene TRBJ1-2; D might be TRBD1 (6 bases). The CDR3 runs to 13 residues. The V end lost 6 bases, the J end lost 8 bases, and 16 bases lay between the germline ends. Here the CDR3 DNA reads TGTGCCAGCAGCCCTCGGGGGGCGGGCGGCTACACCTTC. It translates to CASSPRGAGGYTF.

This chain joins TRBV11-2 and TRBJ2-3; 8 nucleotides match TRBD2. V was clipped by 2 bases and J by 5 bases; unmatched bases: 9. The CDR3 is made up of 16 amino acids. Germline loops: CDR1 SGHAT, CDR2 FQNNGV. CDR3 region: CASSLLGAGGLDTQYF. The CDR3 nucleotides read TGTGCCAGCAGCTTATTGGGGGCGGGAGGATTAGATACGCAGTATTTT.

V gene TRBV25-1 combines with J gene TRBJ1-2; D unclear. V shed 3 bases and J shed 4 bases, with 9 bases lying between them. Germline values: CDR1 MGHDK, CDR2 SYGVNS. CDR3 length: 13 residues. The CDR3 DNA reads TGTGCCAGCAGTGAGTTTAGATCCTATGGCTACACCTTC. This gives the protein CASSEFRSYGYTF.

This CDR3 reads CASSRRDRGWNQPQHF. CDR3 sequence (DNA): TGTGCCAGTAGTCGTCGGGACAGGGGTTGGAATCAGCCCCAGCATTTT. The chain joins TRBV19 to TRBJ1-5; 10 bases align to TRBD1. Trimming cost V 5 bases and J 4 bases; bases outside gene matches: 8. Per the germline V gene, CDR1 is LNHDA and CDR2 is SQIVND (reference sequence). The CDR3 spans 16 residues.

The V gene is TRBV10-3, the J gene TRBJ2-4; 15 nucleotides line up with TRBD2. Germline V gives CDR1 ENHRY, CDR2 SYGVKD. Trimming removed 6 bases from V and 8 bases from J; junction bases left unmatched: 11. CDR3 length: 17 amino acids. The CDR3 region is CAISPRGTSGRSYIQYF. For the CDR3, the DNA is TGTGCCATCAGCCCTAGGGGGACTAGCGGGAGGTCATACATTCAGTACTTC.

This clone was observed once. The chain employs TRBV11-2 and TRBJ2-3, with D possibly TRBD1 on 6 matching bases. The ends were cut back, 3 bases at V and 5 bases at J, with 9 bases in the middle. The CDR3 is 13 amino acids. CDR1 and CDR2 (germline): SGHAT, FQNNGV. CDR3: CASSFYREDTQYF. The CDR3 DNA follows: TGTGCCAGCAGCTTCTACAGGGAAGATACGCAGTATTTT.

This chain links TRBV7-9 with TRBJ1-2; 9 nucleotides line up with TRBD1. The CDR3 sequence is 12 residues long. In germline, CDR1 is SEHNR, CDR2 FQNEAQ (reference sequence). V lost 9 bases to trimming and J lost 7 bases; unmatched junction nucleotides: 6. The DNA of the CDR3 is TGTGCCAGTACCGGGGACAGGGCTGGCTACACCTTC. It translates to CASTGDRAGYTF.

The CDR3 spells CAWSGDRGGEQYF. For the CDR3, the DNA is TGTGCCTGGAGTGGGGACAGGGGGGGTGAGCAGTACTTC. The V gene is TRBV30, the J gene TRBJ2-7; 11 bases map to TRBD1. The CDR3 covers 13 residues. The V segment lost 1 base and the J segment 7 bases; nucleotides outside the gene matches: 3. CDR1 and CDR2 from the germline V gene are GTSNPN and SVGIG (reference sequence).

The chain links TRBV15 to TRBJ1-3, with a weak D call TRBD1 (5 bases). Per the germline V gene, CDR1 is LNHNV and CDR2 is YYDKDF (reference sequence). The CDR3 has 18 residues. Trimming left V 1 base short and J 0 bases short, with 16 bases between. Written as DNA, the CDR3 is TGTGCCACCAGCAGAGCCCTATCCTTCACAGGCTCTGGAAACACCATATATTTT. Its translation is CATSRALSFTGSGNTIYF.

V and J are TRBV7-8 and TRBJ1-2; the D is unclear. Trimming stripped 2 bases from V and 0 bases from J, with 16 bases between. This CDR3 region has 17 residues. Germline V gene sequence: CDR1 SGHVS, CDR2 FQNEAQ. The CDR3 DNA reads as TGTGCCAGCAGCTTAACAGCAGGATGGAAAGCTAACTATGGCTACACCTTC. Encoded protein: CASSLTAGWKANYGYTF.

V and J are TRBV11-2 and TRBJ1-1; tentative D call: TRBD1 (6 bases). Germline assignment: CDR1 SGHAT and CDR2 FQNNGV. The CDR3 has 16 amino acids. Trimming left V 7 bases short and J 3 bases short, with 21 bases between. The CDR3 region has the DNA TGTGCCAGCATGCAACAGGCAGGGGTCTATCACACTGAAGCTTTCTTT. Translation: CASMQQAGVYHTEAFF.

The chain is built from TRBV19 and TRBJ1-3, with D unresolved. Trimming stripped 5 bases from V and 0 bases from J, with 14 bases between. The CDR3 loop spans 16 amino acids. Germline V gene data show CDR1 as LNHDA and CDR2 as SQIVND (reference sequence). The CDR3: CASSHPRGTSGNTIYF. The CDR3 DNA is TGTGCCAGTAGTCACCCCAGAGGAACCTCTGGAAACACCATATATTTT.

The chain combines TRBV14 with TRBJ1-2, with a weak D call TRBD1 (6 bases). This CDR3 has 13 residues. Trimming took 4 bases from V and 4 from J, leaving 10 bases between them. Germline V lookup: CDR1 SGHDN, CDR2 FVKESK. This chain's CDR3 is CASSLTGVYGYTF. CDR3 coding DNA: TGTGCCAGCAGCCTGACAGGCGTCTATGGCTACACCTTC.